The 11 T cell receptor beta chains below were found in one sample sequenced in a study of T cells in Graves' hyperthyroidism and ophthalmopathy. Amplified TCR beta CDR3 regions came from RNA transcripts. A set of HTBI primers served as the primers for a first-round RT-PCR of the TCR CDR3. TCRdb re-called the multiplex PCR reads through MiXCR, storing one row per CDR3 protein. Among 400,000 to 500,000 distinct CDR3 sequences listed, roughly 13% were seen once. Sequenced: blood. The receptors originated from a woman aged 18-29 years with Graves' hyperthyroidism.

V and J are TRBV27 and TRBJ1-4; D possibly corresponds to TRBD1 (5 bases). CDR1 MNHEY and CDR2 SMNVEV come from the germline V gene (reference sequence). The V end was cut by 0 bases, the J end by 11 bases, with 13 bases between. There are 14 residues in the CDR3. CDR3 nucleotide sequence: TGTGCCAGCAGTTTATCGGTACAGGTTGGGAAACTGTTTTTT. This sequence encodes CASSLSVQVGKLFF. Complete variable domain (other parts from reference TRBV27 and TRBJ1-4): EAQVTQNPRYLITVTGKKLTVTCSQNMNHEYMSWYRQDPGLGLRQIYYSMNVEVTDKGDVPEGYKVSRKEKRNFPLILESPSPNQTSLYFCASSLSVQVGKLFFGSGTQLSVL.

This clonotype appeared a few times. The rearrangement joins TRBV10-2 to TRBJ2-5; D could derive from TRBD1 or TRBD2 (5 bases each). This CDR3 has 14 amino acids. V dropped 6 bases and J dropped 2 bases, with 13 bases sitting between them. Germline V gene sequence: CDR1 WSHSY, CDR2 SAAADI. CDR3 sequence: CASRRGAGQETQYF. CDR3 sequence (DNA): TGCGCCAGCAGGAGAGGGGCAGGACAAGAGACCCAGTACTTC.

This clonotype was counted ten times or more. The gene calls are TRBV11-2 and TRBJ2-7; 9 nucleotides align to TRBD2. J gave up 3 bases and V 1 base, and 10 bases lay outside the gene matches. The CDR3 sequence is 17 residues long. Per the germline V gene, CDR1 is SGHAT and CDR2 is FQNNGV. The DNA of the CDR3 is TGTGCCAGCAGCTTAGGGGCTCCGGGACTAGCCGTCTACGAGCAGTACTTC. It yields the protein CASSLGAPGLAVYEQYF.

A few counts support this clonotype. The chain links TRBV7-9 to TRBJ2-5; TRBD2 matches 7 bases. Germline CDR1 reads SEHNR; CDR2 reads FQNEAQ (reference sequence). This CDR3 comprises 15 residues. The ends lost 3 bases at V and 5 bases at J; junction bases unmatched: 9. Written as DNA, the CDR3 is TGTGCCAGCAGCTTGCACGCGGGGGAGTGGGAGACCCAGTACTTC. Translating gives CASSLHAGEWETQYF.

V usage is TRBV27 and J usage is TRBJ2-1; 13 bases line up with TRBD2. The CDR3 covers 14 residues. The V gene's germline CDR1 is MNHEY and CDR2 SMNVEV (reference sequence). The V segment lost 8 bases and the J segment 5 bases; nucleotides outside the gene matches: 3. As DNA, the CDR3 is TGTGCCAGCGGGACTAGCGGGACCCACAATGAGCAGTTCTTC. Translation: CASGTSGTHNEQFF.

The CDR3 DNA reads TGTGCCAGCAGCTTAGACAGGAGCGTTAACGGCTACACCTTC. The encoded protein is CASSLDRSVNGYTF. The rearrangement links TRBV11-2 to TRBJ1-2; D remains ambiguous. CDR3 length: 14 amino acids. Germline V CDR1 and CDR2: SGHAT, FQNNGV. The V gene lost 0 bases and the J gene lost 8 bases, with 13 bases spanning the gap.

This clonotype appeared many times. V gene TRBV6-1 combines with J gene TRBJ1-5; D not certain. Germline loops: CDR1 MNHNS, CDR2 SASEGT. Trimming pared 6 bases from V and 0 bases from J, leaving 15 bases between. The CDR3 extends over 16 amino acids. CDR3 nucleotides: TGTGCCAGCAGCGACCAAAACACTTATAGCAATCAGCCCCAGCATTTT. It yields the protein CASSDQNTYSNQPQHF.

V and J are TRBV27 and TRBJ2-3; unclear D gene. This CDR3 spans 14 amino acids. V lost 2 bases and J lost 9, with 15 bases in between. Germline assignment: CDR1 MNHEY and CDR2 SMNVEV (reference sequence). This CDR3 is CASSLRARSSTQYF. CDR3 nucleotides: TGTGCCAGCAGTTTACGAGCGCGGTCGTCAACGCAGTATTTT.

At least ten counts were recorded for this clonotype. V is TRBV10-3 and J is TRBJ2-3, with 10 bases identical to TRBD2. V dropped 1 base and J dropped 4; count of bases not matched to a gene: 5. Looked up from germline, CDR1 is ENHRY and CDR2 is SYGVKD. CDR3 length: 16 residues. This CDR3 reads CAISEYTSGIADTQYF. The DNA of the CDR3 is TGTGCCATCAGTGAGTACACTAGCGGGATTGCAGATACGCAGTATTTT.

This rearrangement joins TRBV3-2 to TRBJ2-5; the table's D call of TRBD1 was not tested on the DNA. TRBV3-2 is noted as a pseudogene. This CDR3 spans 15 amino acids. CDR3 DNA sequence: TGTGCCAGCAGCCAAGCCAACAGGGCGTCGGAGACCCAGTACTTC. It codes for CASSQANRASETQYF.

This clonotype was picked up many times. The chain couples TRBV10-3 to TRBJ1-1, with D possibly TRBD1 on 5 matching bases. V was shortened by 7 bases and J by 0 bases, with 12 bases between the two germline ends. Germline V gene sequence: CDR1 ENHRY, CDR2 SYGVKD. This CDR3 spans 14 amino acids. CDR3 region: CAITMTDMNTEAFF. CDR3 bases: TGTGCCATCACCATGACGGACATGAACACTGAAGCTTTCTTT.